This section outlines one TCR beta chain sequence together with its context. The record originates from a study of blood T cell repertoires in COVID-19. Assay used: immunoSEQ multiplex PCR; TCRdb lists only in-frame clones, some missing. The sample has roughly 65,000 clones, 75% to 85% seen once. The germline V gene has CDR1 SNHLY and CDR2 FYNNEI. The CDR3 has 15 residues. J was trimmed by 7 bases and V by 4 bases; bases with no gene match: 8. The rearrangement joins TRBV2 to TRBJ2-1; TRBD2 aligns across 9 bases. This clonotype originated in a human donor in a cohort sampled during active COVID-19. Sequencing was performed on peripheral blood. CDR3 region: CASSGGGGARNEQFF. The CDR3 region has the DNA TGTGCCAGCAGTGGTGGCGGGGGGGCCAGAAATGAGCAGTTCTTC.